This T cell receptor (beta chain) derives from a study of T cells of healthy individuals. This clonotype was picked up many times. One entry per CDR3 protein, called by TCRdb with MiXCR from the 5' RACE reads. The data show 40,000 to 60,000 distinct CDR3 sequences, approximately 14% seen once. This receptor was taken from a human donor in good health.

The CDR3 sequence is CASTPRDIPGGEAFF. As DNA, the CDR3 is TGCGCCAGCACCCCCAGGGACATCCCGGGGGGGGAAGCTTTCTTT. The rearrangement links TRBV5-1 to TRBJ1-1; weak D call: TRBD1 (6 bases). CDR1 is SGHRS and CDR2 is YFSETQ in the germline V gene. This CDR3 comprises 15 residues. V dropped 6 bases and J dropped 8 bases, with 23 bases sitting between them.